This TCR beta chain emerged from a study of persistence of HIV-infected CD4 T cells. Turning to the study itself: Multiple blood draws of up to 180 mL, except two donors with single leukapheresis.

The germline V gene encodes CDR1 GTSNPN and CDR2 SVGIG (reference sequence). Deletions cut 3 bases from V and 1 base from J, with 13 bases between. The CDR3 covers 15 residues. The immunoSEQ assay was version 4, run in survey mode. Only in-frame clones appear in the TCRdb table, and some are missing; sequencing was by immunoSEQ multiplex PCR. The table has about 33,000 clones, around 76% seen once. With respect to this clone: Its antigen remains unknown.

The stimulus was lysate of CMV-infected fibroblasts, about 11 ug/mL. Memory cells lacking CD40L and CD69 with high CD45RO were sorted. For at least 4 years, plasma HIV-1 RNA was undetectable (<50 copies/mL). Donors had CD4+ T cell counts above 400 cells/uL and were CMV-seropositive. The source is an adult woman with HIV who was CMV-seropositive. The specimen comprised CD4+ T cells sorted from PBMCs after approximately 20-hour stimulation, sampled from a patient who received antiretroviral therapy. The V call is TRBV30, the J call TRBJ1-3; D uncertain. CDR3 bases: TGTGCCTGGAGCAACGAAGGGTTGTCTGGAAACACCATATATTTT. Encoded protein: CAWSNEGLSGNTIYF. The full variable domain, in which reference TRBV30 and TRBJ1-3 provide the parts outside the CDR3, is SQTIHQWPATLVQPVGSPLSLECTVEGTSNPNLYWYRQAAGRGLQLLFYSVGIGQISSEVPQNLSASRPQDRQFILSSKKLLLSDSGFYLCAWSNEGLSGNTIYFGEGSWLTVV.